The 5 T cell receptor beta chains in this list originate from one sample, sequenced in a study of metastatic and nonmetastatic thyroid tumors. TCRdb called clones again from the PCR reads with MiXCR. The table has roughly 14,000 clones, 31% seen once. No treatment of any kind had been given to any patient before thyroid surgery. Source material: blood. The receptors stem from a female donor with papillary thyroid cancer or a benign thyroid nodule (not recorded which). Some clones in this sample may be carry-over from other donors' samples.

This chain connects TRBV7-9 to TRBJ1-2; D is undetermined. V was trimmed by 2 bases and J by 6 bases, leaving 13 bases between them. The CDR3 is made up of 14 amino acids. Germline CDR1 and CDR2: SEHNR and FQNEAQ (reference sequence). CDR3 bases: TGTGCCAGCAGCTTATGGTTGGCAGGCGATGGCTACACCTTC. Translated, it gives CASSLWLAGDGYTF.

The rearrangement uses TRBV18 and TRBJ1-6; 10 nucleotides match TRBD1. The CDR3 sequence is 16 residues long. Trimming at V came to 2 bases and at J to 7 bases, leaving 5 bases not matched to a gene. CDR1 and CDR2 (germline): KGHSH, LQKENI. CDR3 residues: CASSPSGTGVNSPLHF. The DNA of the CDR3 is TGTGCCAGCTCACCATCCGGGACAGGGGTCAATTCACCCCTCCACTTT.

This clone occurred many times. V gene TRBV7-3 combines with J gene TRBJ2-4; 10 nucleotides agree with TRBD1. Looked up from germline, CDR1 is SGHTA and CDR2 is FQGTGA. The CDR3 is 15 amino acids. Unmatched junction bases numbered 6, after V lost 0 bases and J lost 10 bases. This chain's CDR3 is CASSLTWGTGEIQYF. In DNA, the CDR3 is TGTGCCAGCAGCTTAACGTGGGGGACAGGGGAAATTCAGTACTTC.

This clone was detected many times. This chain uses TRBV20-1 with TRBJ2-5; 10 nucleotides match TRBD1. This CDR3 region has 15 residues. Germline CDR1 and CDR2: DFQATT and SNEGSKA (reference sequence). With V trimmed by 2 bases and J by 5 bases, 8 bases remained unmatched. CDR3 nucleotide sequence: TGCAGTGCTAGACCTCGGGACAGGGGTAGGGAGACCCAGTACTTC. Residues: CSARPRDRGRETQYF.

The chain is built from TRBV30 and TRBJ1-1; D gene unclear. Trimming cost V 6 bases and J 1 base, with 9 bases left between them. Per the germline V gene, CDR1 is GTSNPN and CDR2 is SVGIG (reference sequence). This CDR3 has 12 amino acids. CDR3 DNA sequence: TGTGCCTGTGGACGGCAGAACACTGAAGCTTTCTTT. Encoded protein: CACGRQNTEAFF.